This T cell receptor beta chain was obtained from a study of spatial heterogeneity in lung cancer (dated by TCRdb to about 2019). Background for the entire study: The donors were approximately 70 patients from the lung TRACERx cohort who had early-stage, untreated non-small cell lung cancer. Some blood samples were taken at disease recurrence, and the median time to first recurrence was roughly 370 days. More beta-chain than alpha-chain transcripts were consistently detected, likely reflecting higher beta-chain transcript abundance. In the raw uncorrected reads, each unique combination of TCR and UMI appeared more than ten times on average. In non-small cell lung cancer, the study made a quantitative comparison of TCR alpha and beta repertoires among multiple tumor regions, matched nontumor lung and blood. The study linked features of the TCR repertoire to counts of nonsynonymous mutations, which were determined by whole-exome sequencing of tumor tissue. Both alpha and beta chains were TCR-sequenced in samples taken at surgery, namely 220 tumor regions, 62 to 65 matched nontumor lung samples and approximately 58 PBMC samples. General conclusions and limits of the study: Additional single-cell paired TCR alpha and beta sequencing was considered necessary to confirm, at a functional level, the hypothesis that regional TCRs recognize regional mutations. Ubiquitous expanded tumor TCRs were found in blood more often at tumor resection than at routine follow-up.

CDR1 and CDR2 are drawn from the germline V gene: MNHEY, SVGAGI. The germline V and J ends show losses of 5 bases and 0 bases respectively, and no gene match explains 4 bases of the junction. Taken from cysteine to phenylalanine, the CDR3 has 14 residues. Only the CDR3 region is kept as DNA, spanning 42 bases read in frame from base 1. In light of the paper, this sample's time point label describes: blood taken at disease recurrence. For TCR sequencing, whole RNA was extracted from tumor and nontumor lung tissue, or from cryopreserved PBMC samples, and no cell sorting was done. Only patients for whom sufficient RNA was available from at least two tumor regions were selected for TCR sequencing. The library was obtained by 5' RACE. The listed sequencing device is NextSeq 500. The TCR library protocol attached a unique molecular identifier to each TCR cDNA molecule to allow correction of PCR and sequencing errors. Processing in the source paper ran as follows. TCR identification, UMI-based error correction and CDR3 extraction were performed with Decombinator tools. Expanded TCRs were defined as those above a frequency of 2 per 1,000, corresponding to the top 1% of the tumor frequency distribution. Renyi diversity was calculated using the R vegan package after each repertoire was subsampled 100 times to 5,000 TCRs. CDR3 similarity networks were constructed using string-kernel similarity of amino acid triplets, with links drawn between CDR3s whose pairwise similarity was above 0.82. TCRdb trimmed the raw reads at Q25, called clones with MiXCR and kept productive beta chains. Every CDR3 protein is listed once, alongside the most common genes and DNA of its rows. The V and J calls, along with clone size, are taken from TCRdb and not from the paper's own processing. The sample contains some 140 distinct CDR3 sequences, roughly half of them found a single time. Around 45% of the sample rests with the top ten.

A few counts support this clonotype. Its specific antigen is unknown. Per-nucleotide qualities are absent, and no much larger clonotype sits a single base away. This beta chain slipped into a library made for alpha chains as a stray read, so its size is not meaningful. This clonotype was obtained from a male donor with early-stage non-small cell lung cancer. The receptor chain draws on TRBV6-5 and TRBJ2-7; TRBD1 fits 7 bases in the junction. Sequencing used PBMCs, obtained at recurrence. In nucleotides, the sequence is TGTGCCAGCAGTCTCAGGACAGGCTCCTACGAGCAGTACTTC. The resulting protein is CASSLRTGSYEQYF.